This T cell receptor (beta chain) was captured by sequencing in a study of cytomegalovirus exposure and HLA in healthy donors. Study at large: The study placed around 85% of its approximately 430 genotyped donors in the Caucasian-associated ancestry cluster. Findings and caveats of the study: Later analysis found that TCR beta chains associated with HLA were more clonally expanded than other, equally common chains. A few of the chains that were CMV-associated were confirmed in vitro to be specific for CMV antigens. An analysis done earlier found most TCR beta V segments productive about 90% or about 30% of the time.

This clone was seen only a few times. Antigen: not known. It was with 60 Vbeta and 13 Jbeta primers that the PCR ran. TCRdb's copy holds only in-frame clones and misses some; the assay was immunoSEQ multiplex PCR. The sample lists 70,000 to 95,000 clones, over 65% occurring once. Germline V CDR1 and CDR2: ENHRY, SYGVKD. The V segment lost 8 bases and the J segment 5 bases; nucleotides outside the gene matches: 13. The CDR3 is 16 amino acids. Input material: PBMCs. The rearrangement joins TRBV10-3 to TRBJ2-5, with 11 bases identical to TRBD2. The TCR originated in a man aged 50 to 59 in good health and CMV-seronegative. For the CDR3, the DNA is TGTGCCATCTCTTCAGATAGCGGGGGGGCCGTTGAGACCCAGTACTTC. Its protein is CAISSDSGGAVETQYF.